This TCR beta chain stems from a study of T cell responses to AZD1222 COVID-19 vaccine. Study-level points and caveats: Reportedly, nearly half the spike-specific TCRs target unmutated variant regions. There were mostly white British donors and more females than males, and clonal diversity was possibly underestimated. Repertoires were obtained solely post-peak T cell response. Dominant at 160-218 and 743-854, vaccine-associated CD4 TCRs also spanned spike.

Using immunoSEQ multiplex PCR, the repertoire was profiled, and TCRdb retains in-frame clones only, with some absent. The data hold some 86,000 clones, with 75% to 85% observed a single time. Trimming stripped 2 bases from V and 5 bases from J, with 1 base between. Germline CDR1 and CDR2: GTSNPN and SVGIG (reference sequence). This CDR3 is 11 amino acids long. Points on this clone: Its matching antigen is unknown.

The receptor was isolated from an adult in good health. The specimen was peripheral blood, collected on day 0 of AZD1222 vaccination. This chain joins TRBV30 and TRBJ1-6; D remains ambiguous. The CDR3 spells CAWSNNSPLHF. CDR3 DNA sequence: TGTGCCTGGAGTAATAATTCACCCCTCCACTTT.